This T cell receptor beta chain was identified in a study of early T cells in non-severe SARS-CoV-2 infection. Study-level information: Sequencing of unsorted whole blood was done on bulk RNA, leaving chains unpaired.

Individually, cDNA molecules had unique molecular identifiers attached to them. In TCRdb, the 5' RACE reads were re-called with MiXCR into one record per CDR3 protein. Counted here are about 83,000 distinct CDR3 sequences, more than 9% occurring once; the ten biggest clones make up 6.5% to 9%. Concerning this clonotype: Its antigen is not known.

The CDR3 contains 13 residues. J lost 10 bases, V lost 4 bases, and 6 bases had no gene match. Study results and limitations: Anti-spike CD8 specificities were favored by VDJdb matching, whose results missed private and CD4 specificities.

Sequencing was performed on whole blood, taken at baseline. This receptor was obtained from an adult who was a healthcare worker with PCR-confirmed SARS-CoV-2 infection or an uninfected control (not recorded which). This chain uses TRBV12-3 or TRBV12-4 with TRBJ1-1; TRBD1 matches at 10 bases. The CDR3 here is CASSSEDRGIAFF. The CDR3 DNA reads as TGTGCCAGCAGTTCCGAGGACAGGGGGATAGCTTTCTTT.